Listed here are 9 T cell receptor beta chains from one sample, sequenced in a study of blood T cell repertoires in COVID-19. The assay was immunoSEQ multiplex PCR, and TCRdb's table has in-frame clones only and misses some. This sample has some 27,000 clones, with around 87% found just once. What was sequenced was peripheral blood. The receptors were gathered from a man in his fifties with active COVID-19.

This chain joins TRBV10-3 and TRBJ2-3, with 13 positions matching TRBD2. CDR1 ENHRY and CDR2 SYGVKD come from the germline V gene. After removal of 4 bases from V and 6 bases from J, the junction contained 4 bases not matched to a gene. CDR3 length: 15 amino acids. CDR3 in DNA: TGTGCCATCAGTGCACTAGCGGGAGGGGTGGATACGCAGTATTTT. Translating gives CAISALAGGVDTQYF.

The V and J genes are TRBV4-3 and TRBJ2-1, with TRBD1 matching 9 bases. This CDR3 region has 17 residues. The ends lost 3 bases at V and 2 bases at J; junction bases unmatched: 8. Germline CDR1 is LGHNA and CDR2 is YSLEER. The CDR3 is CASSQKARTGAYNEQFF. CDR3 coding DNA: TGCGCCAGCAGCCAGAAAGCGAGGACAGGGGCCTACAATGAGCAGTTCTTC.

This clone was detected only a few times. The rearrangement joins TRBV7-9 to TRBJ2-1, with D perhaps matching TRBD2 (5 bases). The CDR3 is 14 amino acids. Germline V gene sequence: CDR1 SEHNR, CDR2 FQNEAQ (reference sequence). Trimming shortened V by 5 bases and J by 7 bases, and 15 bases separated the two germline ends. CDR3 DNA: TGTGCCAGCAGCAATACGTTAGCGAGGAATGAGCAGTTCTTC. Amino acids: CASSNTLARNEQFF.

The chain links TRBV6-6 to TRBJ1-5; 9 bases map to TRBD1. Germline CDR1 MNHNY, CDR2 SVGAGI (reference sequence). The CDR3 is 15 residues long. Losses at the gene ends were 5 bases for V and 2 bases for J; bases not matched to a gene: 4. In DNA, the CDR3 is TGTGCCAGCAGTACAGGGGGCGGAGGCAATCAGCCCCAGCATTTT. Translation: CASSTGGGGNQPQHF.

V usage is TRBV4-2 and J usage is TRBJ2-7, with TRBD2 identical over 8 bases. CDR1 LGHNA and CDR2 YNFKEQ come from the germline V gene. The CDR3 covers 14 residues. V shed 2 bases and J 4 bases; nucleotides not matched to a gene: 4. Here the CDR3 DNA reads TGTGCCAGCAGCCAAACACTAGCGGAGTACGAGCAGTACTTC. Protein: CASSQTLAEYEQYF.

This chain links TRBV2 with TRBJ1-2, with 11 bases lining up with TRBD1. J was trimmed by 7 bases and V by 4 bases; bases with no gene match: 5. Per germline, CDR1 SNHLY and CDR2 FYNNEI. This CDR3 region has 14 residues. CDR3: CASSADRGLGGYTF. The CDR3 DNA follows: TGTGCCAGCAGTGCGGACAGGGGGCTCGGTGGCTACACCTTC. The full variable domain, rest sourced from reference TRBV2 and TRBJ1-2, is EPEVTQTPSHQVTQMGQEVILRCVPISNHLYFYWYRQILGQKVEFLVSFYNNEISEKSEIFDDQFSVERPDGSNFTLKIRSTKLEDSAMYFCASSADRGLGGYTFGSGTRLTVV.

This rearrangement joins TRBV25-1 to TRBJ2-5; 9 bases fit TRBD1. There are 15 residues in the CDR3. The J segment lost 2 bases and the V segment lost 4 bases, leaving 5 bases of the junction unmatched. The germline V gene has CDR1 MGHDK and CDR2 SYGVNS. The CDR3 here is CASSAGTGLQETQYF. CDR3 bases: TGTGCCAGCAGTGCCGGGACAGGGCTACAAGAGACCCAGTACTTC.

The J gene is TRBJ1-3, the V gene TRBV5-1, with no clear D. Trimming pared 6 bases from V and 3 bases from J, leaving 13 bases between. CDR3 length equals 14 residues. From germline, CDR1 is SGHRS and CDR2 YFSETQ. CDR3 amino acids: CASKTSDGGNTIYF. CDR3 DNA: TGCGCCAGCAAGACTTCTGACGGTGGAAACACCATATATTTT.

V gene TRBV5-1 combines with J gene TRBJ2-7; 8 bases align to TRBD1. The CDR3 loop spans 17 amino acids. Looked up from germline, CDR1 is SGHRS and CDR2 is YFSETQ. V gave up 3 bases and J gave up 1 base; unmatched junction bases: 12. CDR3 sequence (DNA): TGCGCCAGCAGCTCTACCCTGACAGGGACAGGATCCTACGAGCAGTACTTC. Its translation is CASSSTLTGTGSYEQYF.